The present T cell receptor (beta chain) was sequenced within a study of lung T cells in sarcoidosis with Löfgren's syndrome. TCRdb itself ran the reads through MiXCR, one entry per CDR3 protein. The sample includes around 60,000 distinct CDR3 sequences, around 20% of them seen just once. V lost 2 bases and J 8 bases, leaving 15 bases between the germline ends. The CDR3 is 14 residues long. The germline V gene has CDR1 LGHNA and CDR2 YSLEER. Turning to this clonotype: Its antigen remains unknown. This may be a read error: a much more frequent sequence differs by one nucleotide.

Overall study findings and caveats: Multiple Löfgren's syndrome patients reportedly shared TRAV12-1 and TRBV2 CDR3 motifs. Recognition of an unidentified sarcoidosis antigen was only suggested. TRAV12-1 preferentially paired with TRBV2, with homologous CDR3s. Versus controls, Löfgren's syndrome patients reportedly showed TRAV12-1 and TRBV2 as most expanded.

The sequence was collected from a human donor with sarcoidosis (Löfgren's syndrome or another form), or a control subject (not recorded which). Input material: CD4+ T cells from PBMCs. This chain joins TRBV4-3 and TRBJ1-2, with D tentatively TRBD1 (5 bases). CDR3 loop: CASSQIPGAGGYTF. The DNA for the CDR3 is TGCGCCAGCAGCCAAATCCCCGGGGCCGGGGGCTACACCTTC.